The 5 T cell receptor beta chains below were found in one sample sequenced in a study of OX40 agonist ivuxolimab in advanced cancers. Sequencing was performed with immunoSEQ multiplex PCR; in TCRdb, only in-frame clones are kept and a portion is missing. The data hold about 49,000 clones, with around 84% observed a single time. Sequences were derived from CD4+ or CD8+ T cells sorted from blood, sampled in a trial of the OX40 agonist ivuxolimab. These receptor sequences come from an adult with an advanced solid tumor such as melanoma, head and neck, liver or kidney cancer.

The chain carries TRBV27 and TRBJ2-7, with 10 bases fitting TRBD1. The germline CDR1 and CDR2 sequences are MNHEY and SMNVEV (reference sequence). This CDR3 region has 14 residues. With V trimmed by 6 bases and J by 4 bases, 6 bases remained unmatched. CDR3 protein: CASSGPGQGYEQYF. CDR3 bases: TGTGCCAGCAGCGGACCGGGACAGGGGTACGAGCAGTACTTC.

J is TRBJ1-6 and V is TRBV7-2, with no clear D. Looked up from germline, CDR1 is SGHTA and CDR2 is FQGNSA. This CDR3 contains 17 residues. The ends were cut back, 1 base at V and 4 bases at J, with 14 bases in the middle. CDR3 sequence (DNA): TGTGCCAGCAGCTTAGGAACAGCGGCCCCATATAATTCACCCCTCCACTTT. Translated: CASSLGTAAPYNSPLHF.

This clone has a single count. The V and J genes are TRBV28 and TRBJ1-1; D ambiguous. Trimming shortened V by 1 base and J by 3 bases, and 6 bases separated the two germline ends. Germline CDR1 is MDHEN and CDR2 is SYDVKM. The CDR3 length is 13 residues. The CDR3 DNA follows: TGTGCCAGCAGTTTATCCAGGCACACTGAAGCTTTCTTT. It encodes CASSLSRHTEAFF.

This sequence joins TRBV7-9 and TRBJ1-1; D is possibly TRBD1 (5 bases). Trimming left V 5 bases short and J 12 bases short, with 16 bases between. Germline V gene sequence: CDR1 SEHNR, CDR2 FQNEAQ (reference sequence). This CDR3 is built from 12 residues. The CDR3 reads CASSGHQQSPFF. DNA of the CDR3: TGTGCCAGCAGCGGACATCAACAGTCGCCTTTCTTT.

The genes are TRBV27 and TRBJ1-2; possibly TRBD1 for D (6 bases). The CDR3 has 18 amino acids. Germline V lookup: CDR1 MNHEY, CDR2 SMNVEV (reference sequence). V was cut by 5 bases and J by 0 bases, with 22 bases left in between. The CDR3 region has the DNA TGTGCCAGCAGTCCCTCTCCGTGGACAGCCTTCGCTAACTATGGCTACACCTTC. It specifies CASSPSPWTAFANYGYTF.